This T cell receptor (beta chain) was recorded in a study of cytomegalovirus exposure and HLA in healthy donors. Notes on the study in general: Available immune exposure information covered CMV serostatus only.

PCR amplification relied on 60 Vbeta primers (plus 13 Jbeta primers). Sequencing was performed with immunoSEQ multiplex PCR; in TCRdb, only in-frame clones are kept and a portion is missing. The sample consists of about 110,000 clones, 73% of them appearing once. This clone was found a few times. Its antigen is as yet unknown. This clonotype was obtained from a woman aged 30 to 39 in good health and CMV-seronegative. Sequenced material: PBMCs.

CDR3 sequence reads: CASSLFLAGGKRETQYF. The CDR3 coding sequence is TGTGCCAGCAGCTTATTCCTAGCGGGAGGAAAGAGAGAGACCCAGTACTTC. The chain carries TRBV7-6 and TRBJ2-5, with 11 nucleotides matching TRBD2. This CDR3 comprises 17 residues. V was clipped by 2 bases and J by 4 bases; unmatched bases: 9. CDR1 SGHVS and CDR2 FNYEAQ come from the germline V gene.